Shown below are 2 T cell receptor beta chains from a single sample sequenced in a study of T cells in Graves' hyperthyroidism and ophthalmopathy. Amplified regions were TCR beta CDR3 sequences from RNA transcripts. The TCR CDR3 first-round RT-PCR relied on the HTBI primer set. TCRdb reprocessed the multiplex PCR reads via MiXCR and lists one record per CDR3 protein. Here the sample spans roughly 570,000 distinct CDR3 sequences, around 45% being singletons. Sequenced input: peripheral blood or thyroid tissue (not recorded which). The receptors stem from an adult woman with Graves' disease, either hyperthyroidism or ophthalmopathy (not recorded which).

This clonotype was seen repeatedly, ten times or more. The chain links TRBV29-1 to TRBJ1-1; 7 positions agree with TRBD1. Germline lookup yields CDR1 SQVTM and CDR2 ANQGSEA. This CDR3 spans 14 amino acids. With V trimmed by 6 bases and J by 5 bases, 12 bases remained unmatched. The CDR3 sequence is CSVPETGRKTEAFF. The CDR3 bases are TGCAGCGTCCCCGAGACAGGGCGTAAGACTGAAGCTTTCTTT.

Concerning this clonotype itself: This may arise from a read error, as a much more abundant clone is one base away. CDR3 coding DNA: TGCGCCAGCAGCGTGGCAGCGGGAGCCTACGAGCAGTACTTC. This gives the protein CASSVAAGAYEQYF. The chain is built from TRBV4-1 and TRBJ2-7, with 8 bases lining up with TRBD2. Germline CDR1 MGHRA, CDR2 YSYEKL. The CDR3 spans 14 residues. With 5 bases clipped from V and 2 bases from J, the junction kept 5 bases outside the gene matches.